This T cell receptor (beta chain) was identified in a study of memory CD4+ T cells and cytomegalovirus serostatus (dated by TCRdb to between 2017 and 2020). Study-wide context: The cohort comprised about 35 healthy Belgian adults, 9 CMV seropositive and some 24 CMV seronegative. CD4+ memory TCRbeta repertoires of a Belgian cohort with known cytomegalovirus serostatus were sequenced in order to replicate a published TCR-based CMV serostatus classifier. The full study reports these points: For predicting CMV serostatus, the median bootstrapped AUC was approximately 0.95 using the original framework and over 0.9 using a US-trained random forest. Of 170 or so previously reported CMV-associated TCRbeta sequences, approximately 64 appeared in the CD4+ memory repertoires, each in one to five individuals. On the Belgian cohort, the classifier built on the original framework reached a median bootstrapped AUC of almost 0.96, with a 95% CI of 0.76-1.00. The results were read as suggesting that the CMV-associated TCR signature is, for the most part, present in the CD4+ memory repertoire. Unlike the original study, which covered naive and memory CD4+ and CD8+ populations, the Belgian study sequenced only CD4+CD45RO+ memory cells.

As concerns this clone: Its antigen is still unknown. No per-base quality is available; no much larger clone lies one base away.

Genomic DNA was extracted from sorted cells with the Quick-DNA Microprep Kit. Amplification of TCRbeta DNA was done with the immunoSEQ hsTCRbeta kit, following the protocol from the manufacturer. An Illumina MiSeq instrument was used to sequence the TCRbeta libraries. The original pipeline was this. Removing out-of-frame sequences left 2,204,828 distinct TCRbeta sequences, an average of approximately 61,000 per individual. Two values were used to score each individual: the count of some 150 previously reported CMV-associated TCRbeta sequences and the total count of productive distinct TCRbeta sequences. A beta-binomial model was reimplemented in Python, and scikit-learn random forests with default parameters were trained on data from the US cohort. Classifier performance on the Belgian cohort was summarized as median AUC with percentile confidence intervals calculated over 10,000 bootstrap iterations. Held by TCRdb, this immuneACCESS table contains in-frame sequences only and omits some clones. Under half of the omission traces to an unresolved V gene where checked; the cause of the rest is unknown. For V, J and clone size, that table is used; D and trimming come from the DNA. Within this sample are approximately 46,000 clones, with approximately 74% of them counted one time only. 1.2% of the sample is in the top ten clones.

A FACSAria II was used to sort memory CD4+ T cells, defined as single viable CD3+CD4+CD8-CD45RO+ cells. To determine CMV serostatus, a Roche Elecsys assay was used that detects serum IgG against CMV pp150, pp28, p38 and p52. Once the samples were thawed, total CD4+ T cells were enriched through positive selection using CD4 magnetic microbeads. The samples came from a different study that was designed specifically to examine the CD4+ T cell memory repertoire. Following standard operating procedures, peripheral blood mononuclear cells were isolated and cryopreserved, while serum was kept at -80 degrees C. The staining used CD3-PerCP (BW264/56), CD4-APC (RPA-T4), CD45RO-PE (UCHT1) and CD8-Pacific Orange (3B5) antibodies, and Sytox blue was used to exclude non-viable cells. There are 13 amino acids in the CDR3, from cysteine to phenylalanine inclusive. The retained sequence is limited to the CDR3, 39 bases, with the frame set at the first base. V sheds 3 bases and J sheds 8 bases, leaving 14 bases between their ends. From a lookup of the germline V gene, CDR1 and CDR2 are SGDLS and YYNGEE.

Sequencing was done on a sample of memory CD4+ T cells from blood. The rearrangement combines TRBV9 with TRBJ1-1; D gene: possibly TRBD1, on 6 matching bases. The TCR was taken from an adult in good health and CMV-seropositive. The CDR3 is CASSAGRDREAFF. In nucleotides, the sequence is TGTGCCAGCAGCGCAGGGAGAGACAGGGAAGCTTTCTTT.